Described below is a single TCR beta chain sequence and its context. This clonotype was found many times. Its antigen is unknown. Per-nucleotide qualities are absent, and no much larger clonotype sits a single base away. The entry originates in a study of blood T cells in healthy people across ages (dated by TCRdb to about 2015). For context, the study as a whole: In model experiments, template switching captured about one uniquely barcoded TCR beta cDNA molecule for every two T cells. Age-related changes in TCR beta repertoire diversity were measured in the study by deep sequencing normalized with unique cDNA molecular identifiers. The donors were divided into four age groups: young (average approximately 17 years), middle-aged (approximately 42), aged (approximately 62) and long-lived (roughly 82). To avoid experimental bias, donors of different ages were randomly spread across the sequencing lanes. Using the same blood draw, the study looked at two additional independent replicas of 1 million unique cDNA reads for two donors, one aged 18 to 30 and the other aged 80 or older.

Receptor libraries were prepared by 5' RACE. The listed sequencing device is Illumina HiSeq 2500. A second 7 to 11 cycle PCR used a sample-barcoded 5' primer and a J-beta primer mix. A template-switch 5' adaptor carrying 12 random nucleotides introduced a unique molecular identifier onto each TCR beta cDNA molecule. At least 3 million CDR3-containing paired-end reads were obtained from each sample. First-strand cDNA synthesis was performed from all RNA using the Mint cDNA synthesis kit, with priming by a TRBC-specific oligonucleotide. Following uracil-DNA glycosylase treatment, a first 18-cycle PCR with universal primers M1SS and BC2_uni_R was performed on all cDNA. The source study handled its data this way. Each sample was normalized by randomly selecting 1 million high-quality reads, each carrying a distinct molecular identifier. Instead of being binned into consensus sequences, reads that shared molecular identifiers were thrown out. MiTCR, set to a Q25 quality threshold and the strictest error-elimination algorithm, was used for CDR3 identification, clonotype clustering and error correction. Lower-bound total TCR beta diversity was estimated with a nonparametric unseen species model using Euler transformation. Using fastp trimming at Q25 and MiXCR clonotype assembly, TCRdb reanalyzed the public sequencing data and kept in-frame beta chains. Entries that share a CDR3 protein sequence are merged under the most common genes and DNA. TCRdb, not the original authors, processed these V and J calls. Recorded for this sample are roughly 700,000 distinct CDR3 sequences; roughly 30% of them occurred a single time. Of the sample, approximately 15% is held by the ten largest clones.

The donors were 40 or so Caucasian individuals from Russia, aged roughly 6 to 100 years, who were systemically healthy. Each donor gave 9 to 10 milliliters of peripheral blood, collected into EDTA-treated Vacutainer tubes. Ficoll-Paque density-gradient centrifugation was used to isolate PBMCs, with at least 6.5 million per sample. Total RNA was extracted from PBMCs with Trizol reagent, with at least 6 micrograms obtained per sample. Naive CD45RAhigh/CD27high T cell percentages were measured by flow cytometry on a PBMC aliquot from every donor. The research as a whole found: Compared with the aged group, the long-lived group had more naive CD4+ T cells, fewer expanded clones and increased TCR diversity, suggesting age selection. Observed TCR beta diversity per million T cells fell roughly linearly with age, and a significant reduction was already apparent by age roughly 40. Because profiling used bulk unsorted PBMCs, naive and antigen-experienced compartments could not be compared conclusively. A strong correlation was found between observed TCR beta diversity and the percentage of naive T cells measured by flow cytometry. Because donor CMV infection status was unknown, age-related changes in expanded clonotypes were potentially confounded. Estimates of total diversity based on one million sequenced T cells were considered lower bounds and underestimates.

Sample: blood. The sequence was obtained from a woman of 80 years or more in good health. Donor details come from another sample of the same person, matched by shared clones.

The nucleotides read TGTGCCAGCAGTTACTCAGCCAGGGTAGAAGCTTTCTTT. Its translation reads: CASSYSARVEAFF. The rearrangement combines TRBV6-5 with TRBJ1-1; possibly the D gene is TRBD1, per 5 matching bases. The germline V gene sets CDR1 to MNHEY and CDR2 to SVGAGI. V drops 0 bases and J drops 8 bases, leaving 10 bases in between. Spanning cysteine to phenylalanine, the CDR3 consists of 13 amino acids. Only the CDR3 region is kept as DNA, spanning 39 bases read in frame from base 1.